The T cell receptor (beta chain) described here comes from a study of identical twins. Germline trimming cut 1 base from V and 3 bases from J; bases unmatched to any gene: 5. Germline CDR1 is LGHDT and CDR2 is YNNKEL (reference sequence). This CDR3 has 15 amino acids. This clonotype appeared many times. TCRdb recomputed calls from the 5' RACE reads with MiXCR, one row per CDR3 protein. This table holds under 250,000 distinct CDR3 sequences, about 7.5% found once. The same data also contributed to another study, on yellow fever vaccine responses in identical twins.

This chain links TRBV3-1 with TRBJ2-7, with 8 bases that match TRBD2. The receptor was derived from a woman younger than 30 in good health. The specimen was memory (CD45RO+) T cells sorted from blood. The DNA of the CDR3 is TGTGCCAGCAGCCAAGGATCCGGGGGGGGCTACGAGCAGTACTTC. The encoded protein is CASSQGSGGGYEQYF.